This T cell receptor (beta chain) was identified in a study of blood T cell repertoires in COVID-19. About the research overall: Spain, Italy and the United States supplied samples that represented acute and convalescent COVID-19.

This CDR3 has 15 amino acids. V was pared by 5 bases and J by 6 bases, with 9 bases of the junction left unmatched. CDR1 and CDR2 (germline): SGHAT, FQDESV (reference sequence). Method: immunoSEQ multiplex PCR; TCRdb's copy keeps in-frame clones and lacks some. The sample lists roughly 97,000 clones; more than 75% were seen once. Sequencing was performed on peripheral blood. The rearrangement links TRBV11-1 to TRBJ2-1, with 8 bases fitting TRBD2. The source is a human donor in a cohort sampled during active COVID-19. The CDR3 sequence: CASSRGGFTGNEQFF. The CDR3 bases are TGTGCCAGCAGCCGGGGGGGGTTCACCGGCAATGAGCAGTTCTTC.